Listed below are T cell receptor beta chains from one sample, sequenced in a study of blood T cell repertoires in COVID-19. Assay: immunoSEQ multiplex PCR; the TCRdb copy retains only in-frame clones and omits some. The repertoire holds around 130,000 clones, with roughly 80% as singletons. Sequenced: peripheral blood. The receptors shown here come from a woman between 50 and 59 years old with acute or convalescent COVID-19. Both conserved end residues are part of each CDR3. A D gene is named only where the DNA matches it firmly. Clone size appears in some rows only: once, few, many, or a class for an expanded clone.

d_call	j_call	clone_size	v_call	cdr3_aa	cdr3_nt
TRBD1	TRBJ2-7	-	TRBV5-8	CASNPGRDRSLKQYF	TGTGCCAGCAATCCGGGGCGGGACAGGAGTCTGAAGCAGTACTTC
-	TRBJ1-6	-	TRBV9	CASSVDPQGNSPLHF	TGTGCCAGCAGCGTAGATCCACAGGGAAATTCACCCCTCCACTTT
TRBD2	TRBJ2-1	-	TRBV2	CASRTSGGIGGEQFF	TGTGCCAGCAGGACTAGCGGGGGGATAGGGGGTGAGCAGTTCTTC
-	TRBJ1-5	-	TRBV4-2	CASSQEREQPQHF	TGTGCCAGCAGCCAAGAACGCGAGCAGCCCCAGCATTTT
TRBD2	TRBJ2-2	-	TRBV5-4	CASSKSGTSGSGELFF	TGTGCCAGCAGTAAATCCGGGACTAGCGGGAGCGGGGAGCTGTTTTTT
TRBD1	TRBJ2-1	-	TRBV19	CASSNRGAVDEQFF	TGTGCCAGTAGTAACAGGGGAGCAGTGGATGAGCAGTTCTTC
-	TRBJ1-1	-	TRBV19	CASSINGINTEAFF	TGTGCCAGTAGTATAAACGGTATTAACACTGAAGCTTTCTTT
TRBD1	TRBJ1-5	once	TRBV2	CASSEALRRGSSNQPQHF	TGTGCCAGCAGTGAAGCGCTCCGCAGGGGGAGTAGCAATCAGCCCCAGCATTTT
-	TRBJ1-1	-	TRBV6-2/TRBV6-3	CASSSPGEGNTEAFF	TGTGCCAGCAGTTCCCCCGGAGAGGGAAACACTGAAGCTTTCTTT
TRBD2	TRBJ2-1	-	TRBV9	CASSALGGSYNEQFF	TGTGCCAGCAGCGCGCTCGGGGGGTCCTACAATGAGCAGTTCTTC
-	TRBJ2-6	-	TRBV19	CASSTPLRGSGANVLTF	TGTGCCAGTAGTACCCCATTAAGGGGTTCCGGGGCCAACGTCCTGACTTTC
-	TRBJ2-7	-	TRBV2	CASSVPGLSYEQYF	TGTGCCAGCAGTGTTCCAGGTCTCTCCTACGAGCAGTACTTC
TRBD1	TRBJ1-5	-	TRBV30	CAWSVTGAHNQPQHF	TGTGCCTGGAGTGTTACAGGGGCCCACAATCAGCCCCAGCATTTT
-	TRBJ2-1	-	TRBV11-2	CASSLASGPEQFF	TGTGCCAGCAGCTTAGCGTCAGGGCCAGAGCAGTTCTTC
-	TRBJ1-1	once	TRBV29-1	CSVEAPPGNTEAFF	TGCAGCGTTGAAGCACCCCCAGGGAACACTGAAGCTTTCTTT
-	TRBJ1-5	few	TRBV6-5	CASSYREGDSNQPQHF	TGTGCCAGCAGTTACAGGGAGGGGGATAGCAATCAGCCCCAGCATTTT
TRBD1	TRBJ1-1	-	TRBV10-3	CAISRQGRDTEAFF	TGTGCCATCAGTCGACAGGGAAGGGACACTGAAGCTTTCTTT
-	TRBJ1-5	-	TRBV7-9	CASSPDSVNQPQHF	TGTGCCAGCAGCCCGGACAGTGTGAATCAGCCCCAGCATTTT
TRBD1	TRBJ2-7	-	TRBV18	CASSRTGEYEQYF	TGTGCCAGCTCAAGGACAGGGGAGTACGAGCAGTACTTC
TRBD1	TRBJ1-2	-	TRBV27	CASRPGGQGAIAF	TGTGCCAGCAGACCTGGGGGACAGGGGGCTATCGCCTTC
-	TRBJ1-5	-	TRBV6-1	CASSEPLGQGRPYSNQPQHF	TGTGCCAGCAGTGAACCTCTGGGGCAGGGTAGACCTTATAGCAATCAGCCCCAGCATTTT
-	TRBJ1-1	-	TRBV6-5	CASTRPDRNTEAFF	TGTGCCAGCACCCGACCCGACAGGAACACTGAAGCTTTCTTT
-	TRBJ1-5	-	TRBV27	CASSPRRGSQPQHF	TGTGCCAGCAGCCCCCGTCGAGGGAGCCAGCCCCAGCATTTT
-	TRBJ2-2	once	TRBV19	CASRTQNTGELFF	TGTGCCAGTAGGACACAGAACACCGGGGAGCTGTTTTTT
TRBD1	TRBJ2-7	-	TRBV3-1/TRBV3-2	CASSHLTGPYEQYF	TGTGCCAGCAGTCATCTGACAGGGCCGTACGAGCAGTACTTC
TRBD1	TRBJ1-1	-	TRBV3-1/TRBV3-2	CASSQGTGLTEAFF	TGTGCCAGCAGCCAGGGGACAGGGCTCACTGAAGCTTTCTTT
-	TRBJ2-2	-	TRBV6-2/TRBV6-3	CASSYSSSLRYTGELFF	TGTGCCAGCAGTTACTCGAGTTCCTTAAGATACACCGGGGAGCTGTTTTTT
TRBD1	TRBJ1-5	-	TRBV19	CASSTTGTGGRSNQPQHF	TGTGCCAGTAGTACGACCGGGACAGGGGGCAGAAGCAATCAGCCCCAGCATTTT
-	TRBJ1-5	-	TRBV10-2	CASSGRVDQPQHF	TGCGCCAGCAGTGGCAGGGTCGATCAGCCCCAGCATTTT
TRBD1	TRBJ1-1	-	TRBV24-1	CATSDWTGLAFF	TGTGCCACCAGTGATTGGACAGGGCTAGCTTTCTTT
-	TRBJ1-2	-	TRBV18	CASSPTPTDGGGGYTF	TGTGCCAGCTCACCAACCCCGACTGATGGGGGAGGGGGCTACACCTTC
TRBD1	TRBJ2-1	-	TRBV5-5	CASSPGQPSSYNEQFF	TGTGCCAGCAGCCCGGGACAGCCGAGCTCCTACAATGAGCAGTTCTTC
-	TRBJ1-1	-	TRBV5-1	CASSLARGAEAFF	TGCGCCAGCAGCTTGGCCCGGGGGGCTGAAGCTTTCTTT
-	TRBJ1-5	-	TRBV6-6	CASSPQGQLYQPQHF	TGTGCCAGCAGTCCCCAGGGACAATTGTATCAGCCCCAGCATTTT
-	TRBJ2-3	-	TRBV19	CASSIGGGRADTQYF	TGTGCCAGTAGTATTGGCGGGGGCCGAGCAGATACGCAGTATTTT
-	TRBJ1-1	-	TRBV14	CASSQDPGHVGAFF	TGTGCCAGCAGCCAAGATCCTGGACATGTGGGAGCTTTCTTT
-	TRBJ1-4	-	TRBV10-3	CAISESGASDEKLFF	TGTGCCATCAGTGAGTCAGGGGCCTCGGATGAAAAACTGTTTTTT
-	TRBJ1-6	-	TRBV15	CATSRDQSPLHF	TGTGCCACCAGCAGAGATCAATCACCCCTCCACTTT
TRBD1	TRBJ1-3	-	TRBV7-8	CASSLEGGFFGNTIYF	TGTGCCAGCAGCTTAGAAGGGGGCTTTTTTGGAAACACCATATATTTT
-	TRBJ1-4	few	TRBV30	CAWRPRGFGEKLFF	TGTGCCTGGAGACCCCGGGGATTTGGGGAAAAACTGTTTTTT
TRBD1	TRBJ1-2	-	TRBV19	CASSPGYRGQGYGYTF	TGTGCCAGTAGTCCCGGGTATAGGGGGCAAGGCTATGGCTACACCTTC
TRBD2	TRBJ2-7	-	TRBV9	CASSRTSESPYEQYF	TGTGCCAGCAGCAGGACTAGCGAATCGCCGTACGAGCAGTACTTC
TRBD1	TRBJ2-3	-	TRBV13	CASSLLGQGVTQYF	TGTGCCAGCAGCTTATTGGGACAGGGGGTTACGCAGTATTTT
-	TRBJ2-2	-	TRBV24-1	CATSELYTGELFF	TGTGCCACCAGTGAACTTTACACCGGGGAGCTGTTTTTT
TRBD2	TRBJ2-3	-	TRBV15	CATSRETLAGTDTQYF	TGTGCCACCAGCAGAGAAACTCTAGCGGGGACAGATACGCAGTATTTT
TRBD1	TRBJ1-4	-	TRBV4-2	CASSITGATDEKLFF	TGTGCCAGCAGCATAACAGGGGCGACGGATGAAAAACTGTTTTTT
TRBD2	TRBJ2-7	-	TRBV7-2	CASSSWTSGGSYEQYF	TGTGCCAGCAGCTCCTGGACTAGCGGGGGCTCCTACGAGCAGTACTTC
-	TRBJ1-3	-	TRBV21-1	CASSTRQGRPLSGNTIYF	TGTGCCAGCAGCACTCGACAGGGTCGGCCTTTATCTGGAAACACCATATATTTT
-	TRBJ1-4	-	TRBV5-8	CASSLLRNEKLFF	TGTGCCAGCAGCTTGTTGAGAAATGAAAAACTGTTTTTT
-	TRBJ2-7	-	TRBV6-5	CASADRTYEQYF	TGTGCCAGCGCTGACAGGACCTACGAGCAGTACTTC
-	TRBJ2-7	-	TRBV6-5	CASTERDTNYEQYF	TGTGCCAGCACCGAAAGGGACACCAACTACGAGCAGTACTTC
-	TRBJ2-7	-	TRBV6-2/TRBV6-3	CASSPRPGDFYEQYF	TGTGCCAGCAGCCCACGTCCAGGGGATTTCTACGAGCAGTACTTC
-	TRBJ2-1	-	TRBV7-2	CASSLERGRDEQFF	TGTGCCAGCAGCTTAGAACGGGGTAGGGATGAGCAGTTCTTC